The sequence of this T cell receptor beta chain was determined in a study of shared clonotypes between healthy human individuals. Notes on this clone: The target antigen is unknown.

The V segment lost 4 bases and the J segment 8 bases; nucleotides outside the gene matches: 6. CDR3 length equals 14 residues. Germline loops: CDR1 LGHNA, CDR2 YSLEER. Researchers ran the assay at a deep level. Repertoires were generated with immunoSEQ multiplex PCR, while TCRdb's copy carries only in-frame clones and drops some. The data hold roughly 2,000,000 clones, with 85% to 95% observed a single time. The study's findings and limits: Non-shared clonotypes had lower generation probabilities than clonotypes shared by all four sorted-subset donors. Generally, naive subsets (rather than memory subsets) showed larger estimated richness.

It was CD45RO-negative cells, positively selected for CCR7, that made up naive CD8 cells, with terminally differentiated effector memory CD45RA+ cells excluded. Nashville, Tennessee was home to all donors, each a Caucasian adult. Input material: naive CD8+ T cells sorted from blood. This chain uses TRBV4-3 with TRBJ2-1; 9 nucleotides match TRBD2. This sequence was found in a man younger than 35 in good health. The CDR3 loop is CASSPGTSRHEQFF. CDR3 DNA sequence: TGCGCCAGCAGCCCAGGGACTAGCAGGCATGAGCAGTTCTTC.